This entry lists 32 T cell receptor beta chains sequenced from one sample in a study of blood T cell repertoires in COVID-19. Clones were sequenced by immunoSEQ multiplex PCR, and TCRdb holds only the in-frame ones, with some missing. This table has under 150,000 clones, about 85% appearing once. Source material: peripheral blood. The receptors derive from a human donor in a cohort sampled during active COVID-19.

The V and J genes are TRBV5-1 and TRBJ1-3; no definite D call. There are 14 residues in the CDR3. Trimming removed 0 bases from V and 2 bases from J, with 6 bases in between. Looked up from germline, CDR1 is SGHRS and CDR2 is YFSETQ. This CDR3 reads CASSLELAGNTIYF. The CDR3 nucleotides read TGCGCCAGCAGCTTGGAGCTGGCTGGAAACACCATATATTTT.

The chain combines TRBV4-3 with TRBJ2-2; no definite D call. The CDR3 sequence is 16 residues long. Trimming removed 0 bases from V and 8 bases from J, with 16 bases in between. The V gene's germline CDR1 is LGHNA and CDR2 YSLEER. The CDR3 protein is CASSQELFSIIGELFF. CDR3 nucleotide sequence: TGCGCCAGCAGCCAAGAGCTCTTTTCTATTATTGGGGAGCTGTTTTTT.

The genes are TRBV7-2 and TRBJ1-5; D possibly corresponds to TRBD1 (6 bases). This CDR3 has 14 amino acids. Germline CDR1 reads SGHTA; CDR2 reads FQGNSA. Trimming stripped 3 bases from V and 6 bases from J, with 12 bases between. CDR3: CASSLLDSGQPQHF. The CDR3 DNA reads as TGTGCCAGCAGCTTGTTGGACAGCGGTCAGCCCCAGCATTTT.

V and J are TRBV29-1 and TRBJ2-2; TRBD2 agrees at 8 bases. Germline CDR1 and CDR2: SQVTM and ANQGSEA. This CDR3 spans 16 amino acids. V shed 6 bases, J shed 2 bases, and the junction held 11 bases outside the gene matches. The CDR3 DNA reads TGCAGCGTGTCTCGGCCCGGGACTAGTAACACCGGGGAGCTGTTTTTT. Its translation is CSVSRPGTSNTGELFF.

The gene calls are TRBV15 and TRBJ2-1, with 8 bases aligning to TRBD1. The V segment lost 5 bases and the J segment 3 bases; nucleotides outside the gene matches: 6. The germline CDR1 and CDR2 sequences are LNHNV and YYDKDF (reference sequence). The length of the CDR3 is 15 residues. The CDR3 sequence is CATSQDRENYNEQFF. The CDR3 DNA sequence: TGTGCCACCAGCCAGGACAGGGAAAACTACAATGAGCAGTTCTTC.

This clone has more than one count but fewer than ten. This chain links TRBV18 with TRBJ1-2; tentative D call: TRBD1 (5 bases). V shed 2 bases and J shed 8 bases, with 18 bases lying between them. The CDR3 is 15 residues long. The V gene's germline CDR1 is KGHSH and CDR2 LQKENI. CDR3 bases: TGTGCCAGCTCACCAGAGCAGGGCTCGGAGATAGGCTACACCTTC. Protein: CASSPEQGSEIGYTF.

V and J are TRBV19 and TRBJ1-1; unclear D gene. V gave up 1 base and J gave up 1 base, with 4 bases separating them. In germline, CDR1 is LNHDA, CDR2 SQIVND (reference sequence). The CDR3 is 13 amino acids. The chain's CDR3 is CASSIVANTEAFF. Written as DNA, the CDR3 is TGTGCCAGTAGTATAGTAGCGAACACTGAAGCTTTCTTT.

The CDR3 bases are TGCGCCAGCAGCCAAGACGTCGGGGGGGGCTTCAATGAGCAGTTCTTC. Its protein product is CASSQDVGGGFNEQFF. The chain is built from TRBV4-3 and TRBJ2-1; 8 bases map to TRBD2. The CDR3 covers 16 residues. J lost 6 bases, V lost 0 bases, and 7 bases had no gene match. Germline V gene sequence: CDR1 LGHNA, CDR2 YSLEER.

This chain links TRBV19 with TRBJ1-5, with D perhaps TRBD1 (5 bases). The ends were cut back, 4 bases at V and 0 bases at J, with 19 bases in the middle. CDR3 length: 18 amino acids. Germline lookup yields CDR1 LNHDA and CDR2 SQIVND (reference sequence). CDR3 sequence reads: CASSTRQIVPYSNQPQHF. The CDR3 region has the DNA TGTGCCAGTAGTACCAGACAGATAGTTCCTTATAGCAATCAGCCCCAGCATTTT.

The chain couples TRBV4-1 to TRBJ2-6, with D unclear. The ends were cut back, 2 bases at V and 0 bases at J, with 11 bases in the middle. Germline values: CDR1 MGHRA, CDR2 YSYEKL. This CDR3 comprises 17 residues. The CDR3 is CASSQNQANSGANVLTF. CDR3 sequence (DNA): TGCGCCAGCAGCCAAAACCAAGCAAACTCTGGGGCCAACGTCCTGACTTTC.

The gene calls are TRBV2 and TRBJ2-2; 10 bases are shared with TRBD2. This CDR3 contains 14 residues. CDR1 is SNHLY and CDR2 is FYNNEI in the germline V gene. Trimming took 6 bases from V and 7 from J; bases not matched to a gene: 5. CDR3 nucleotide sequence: TGTGCCAGCAGGGGGACTAGCGAGGTCGGGGAGCTGTTTTTT. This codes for CASRGTSEVGELFF.

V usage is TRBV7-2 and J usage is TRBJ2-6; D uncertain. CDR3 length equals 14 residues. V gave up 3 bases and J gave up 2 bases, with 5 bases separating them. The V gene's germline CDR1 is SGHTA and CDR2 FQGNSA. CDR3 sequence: CASSFRAGANVLTF. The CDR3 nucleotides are TGTGCCAGCAGCTTTCGGGCTGGGGCCAACGTCCTGACTTTC.

The CDR3 nucleotides are TGTGCCAGCTCGGCGGGGTTTGGTCAGCCCCAGCATTTT. It yields the protein CASSAGFGQPQHF. The rearrangement uses TRBV7-6 and TRBJ1-5; D unresolved. Trimming took 8 bases from V and 6 from J, leaving 14 bases between them. Germline loops: CDR1 SGHVS, CDR2 FNYEAQ. This CDR3 is built from 13 residues.

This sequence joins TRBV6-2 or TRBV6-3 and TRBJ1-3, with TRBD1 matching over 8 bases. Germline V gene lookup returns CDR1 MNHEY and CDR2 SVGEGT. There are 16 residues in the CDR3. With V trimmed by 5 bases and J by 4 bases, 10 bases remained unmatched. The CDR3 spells CASSPAGTGRGNTIYF. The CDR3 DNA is TGTGCCAGCAGTCCGGCCGGGACAGGAAGGGGAAACACCATATATTTT.

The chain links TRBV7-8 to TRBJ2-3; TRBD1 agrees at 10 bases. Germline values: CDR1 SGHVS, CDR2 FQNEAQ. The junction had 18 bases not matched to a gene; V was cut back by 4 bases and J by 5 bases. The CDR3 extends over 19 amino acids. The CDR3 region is CASSSPVVGQGPRGDTQYF. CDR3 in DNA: TGTGCCAGCAGCTCCCCCGTAGTGGGACAGGGGCCCAGAGGAGATACGCAGTATTTT.

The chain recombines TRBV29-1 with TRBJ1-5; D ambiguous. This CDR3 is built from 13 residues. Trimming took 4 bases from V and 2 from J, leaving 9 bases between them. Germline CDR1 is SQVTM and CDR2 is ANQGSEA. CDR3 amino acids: CSVGYGGNQPQHF. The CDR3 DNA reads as TGCAGCGTTGGATACGGGGGCAATCAGCCCCAGCATTTT. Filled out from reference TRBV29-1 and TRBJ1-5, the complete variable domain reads SAVISQKPSRDICQRGTSLTIQCQVDSQVTMMFWYRQQPGQSLTLIATANQGSEATYESGFVIDKFPISRPNLTFSTLTVSNMSPEDSSIYLCSVGYGGNQPQHFGDGTRLSIL.

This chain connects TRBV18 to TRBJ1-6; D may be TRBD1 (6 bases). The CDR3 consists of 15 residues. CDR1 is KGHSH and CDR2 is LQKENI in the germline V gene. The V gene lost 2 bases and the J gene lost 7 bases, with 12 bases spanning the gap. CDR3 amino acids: CASSPSGQQNSPLHF. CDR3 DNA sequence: TGTGCCAGCTCACCATCAGGACAGCAAAATTCACCCCTCCACTTT.

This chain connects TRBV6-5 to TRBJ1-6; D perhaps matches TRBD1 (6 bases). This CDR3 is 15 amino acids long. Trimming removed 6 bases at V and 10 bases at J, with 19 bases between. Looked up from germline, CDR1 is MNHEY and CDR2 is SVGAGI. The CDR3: CASRPRDTGGSPLHF. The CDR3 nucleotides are TGTGCCAGCAGACCCCGGGACACGGGTGGGTCACCCCTCCACTTT.

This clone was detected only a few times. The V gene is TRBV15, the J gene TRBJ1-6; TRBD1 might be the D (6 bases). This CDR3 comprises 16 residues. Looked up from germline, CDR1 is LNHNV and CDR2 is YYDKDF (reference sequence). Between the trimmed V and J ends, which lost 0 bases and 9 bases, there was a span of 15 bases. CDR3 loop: CATSRDPGTSFSPLHF. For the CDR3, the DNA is TGTGCCACCAGCAGAGATCCCGGGACAAGTTTTTCACCCCTCCACTTT. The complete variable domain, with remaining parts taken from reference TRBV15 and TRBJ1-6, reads DAMVIQNPRYQVTQFGKPVTLSCSQTLNHNVMYWYQQKSSQAPKLLFHYYDKDFNNEADTPDNFQSRRPNTSFCFLDIRSPGLGDTAMYLCATSRDPGTSFSPLHFGNGTRLTVT.

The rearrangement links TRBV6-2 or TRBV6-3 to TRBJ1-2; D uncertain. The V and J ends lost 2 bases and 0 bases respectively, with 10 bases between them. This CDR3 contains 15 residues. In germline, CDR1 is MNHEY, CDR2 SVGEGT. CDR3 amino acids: CASSYKTGTNYGYTF. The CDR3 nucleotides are TGTGCCAGCAGTTACAAGACGGGGACTAACTATGGCTACACCTTC.

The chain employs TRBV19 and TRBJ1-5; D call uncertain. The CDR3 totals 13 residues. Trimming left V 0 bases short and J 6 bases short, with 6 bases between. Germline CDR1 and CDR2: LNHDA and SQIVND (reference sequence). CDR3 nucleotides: TGTGCCAGTAGTATAGATTCCATTCAGCCCCAGCATTTT. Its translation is CASSIDSIQPQHF.

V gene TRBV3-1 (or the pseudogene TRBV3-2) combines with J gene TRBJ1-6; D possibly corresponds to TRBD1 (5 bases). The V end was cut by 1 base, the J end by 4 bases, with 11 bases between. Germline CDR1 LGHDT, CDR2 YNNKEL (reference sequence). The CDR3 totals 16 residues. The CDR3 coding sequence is TGTGCCAGCAGCCAAGTTGAAGGGGTTTATAATTCACCCCTCCACTTT. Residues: CASSQVEGVYNSPLHF.

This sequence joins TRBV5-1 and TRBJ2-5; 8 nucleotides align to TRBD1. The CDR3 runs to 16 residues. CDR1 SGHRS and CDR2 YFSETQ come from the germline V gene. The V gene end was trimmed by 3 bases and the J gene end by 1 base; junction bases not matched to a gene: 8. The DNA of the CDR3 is TGCGCCAGCAGCTCCCCTACCGGGACAGGCCAAGAGACCCAGTACTTC. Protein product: CASSSPTGTGQETQYF. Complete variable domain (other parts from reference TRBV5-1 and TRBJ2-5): KAGVTQTPRYLIKTRGQQVTLSCSPISGHRSVSWYQQTPGQGLQFLFEYFSETQRNKGNFPGRFSGRQFSNSRSEMNVSTLELGDSALYLCASSSPTGTGQETQYFGPGTRLLVL.

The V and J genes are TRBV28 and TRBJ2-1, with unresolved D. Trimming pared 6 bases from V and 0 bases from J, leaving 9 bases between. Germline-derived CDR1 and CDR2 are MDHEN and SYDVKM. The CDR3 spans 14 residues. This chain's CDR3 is CASSPLSSYNEQFF. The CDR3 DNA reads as TGTGCCAGCAGCCCGCTCAGCTCCTACAATGAGCAGTTCTTC.

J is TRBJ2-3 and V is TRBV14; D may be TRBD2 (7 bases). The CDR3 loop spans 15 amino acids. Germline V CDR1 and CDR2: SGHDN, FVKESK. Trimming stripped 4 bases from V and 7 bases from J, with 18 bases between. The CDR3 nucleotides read TGTGCCAGCAGCCCGGGGGGCCTAGCGGTGAATACGCAGTATTTT. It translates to CASSPGGLAVNTQYF.

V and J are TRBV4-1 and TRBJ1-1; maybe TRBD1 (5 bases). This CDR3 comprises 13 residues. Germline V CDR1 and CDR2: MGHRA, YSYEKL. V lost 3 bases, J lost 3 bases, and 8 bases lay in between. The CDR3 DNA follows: TGCGCCAGCAGCCAGGCCAGGGACACTGAAGCTTTCTTT. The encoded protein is CASSQARDTEAFF.

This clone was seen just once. The DNA of the CDR3 is TGTGCCAGCAGCCGGAACAGGGGGCCGAACACTGAAGCTTTCTTT. This codes for CASSRNRGPNTEAFF. The genes are TRBV5-6 and TRBJ1-1, with 9 bases that match TRBD1. CDR1 and CDR2 (germline): SGHDT, YYEEEE. This CDR3 has 15 residues. Trimming took 4 bases from V and 1 from J; bases not matched to a gene: 5.

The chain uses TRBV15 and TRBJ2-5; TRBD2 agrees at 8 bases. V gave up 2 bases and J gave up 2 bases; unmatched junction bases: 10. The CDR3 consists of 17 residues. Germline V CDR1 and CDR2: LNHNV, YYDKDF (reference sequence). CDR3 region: CATSRRGGGGRQETQYF. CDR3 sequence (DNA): TGTGCCACCAGCAGACGGGGGGGCGGGGGTAGGCAAGAGACCCAGTACTTC.

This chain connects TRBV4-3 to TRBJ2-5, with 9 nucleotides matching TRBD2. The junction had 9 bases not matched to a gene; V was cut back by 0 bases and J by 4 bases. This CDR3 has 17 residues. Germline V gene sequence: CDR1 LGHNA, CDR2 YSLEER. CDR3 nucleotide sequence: TGCGCCAGCAGCCAAGAAGGAGCGGGGGGAACTAGAGAGACCCAGTACTTC. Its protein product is CASSQEGAGGTRETQYF.

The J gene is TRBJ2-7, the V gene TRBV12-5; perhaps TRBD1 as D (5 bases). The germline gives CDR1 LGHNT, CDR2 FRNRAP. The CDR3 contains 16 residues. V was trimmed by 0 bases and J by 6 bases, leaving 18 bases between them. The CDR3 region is CASGLVLGGQLSEQYF. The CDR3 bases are TGTGCTAGTGGTTTGGTACTGGGCGGACAATTGTCCGAGCAGTACTTC.

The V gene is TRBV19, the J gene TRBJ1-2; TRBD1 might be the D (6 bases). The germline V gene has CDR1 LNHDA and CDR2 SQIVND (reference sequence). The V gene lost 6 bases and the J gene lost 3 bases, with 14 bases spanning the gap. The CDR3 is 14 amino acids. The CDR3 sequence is CASRLQGIHYGYTF. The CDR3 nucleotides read TGTGCCAGTAGGCTACAGGGAATTCACTATGGCTACACCTTC.

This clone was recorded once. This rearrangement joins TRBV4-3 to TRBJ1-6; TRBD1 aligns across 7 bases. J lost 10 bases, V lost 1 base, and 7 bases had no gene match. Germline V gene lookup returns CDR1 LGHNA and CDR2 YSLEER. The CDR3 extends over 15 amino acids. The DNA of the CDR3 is TGCGCCAGCAGCCAAGCTGGGACAGTAGGCTCACCCCTCCACTTT. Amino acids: CASSQAGTVGSPLHF.